This TCR beta chain appears in the sequencing data of a study of shared clonotypes between healthy human individuals. After removal of 0 bases from V and 1 base from J, the junction contained 7 bases not matched to a gene. Germline V gives CDR1 SGHDN, CDR2 FVKESK. This CDR3 has 18 residues. Execution of the assay was at deep level. Per the authors' pipeline: Filtering was not the same, since immunoSEQ gave junction-only sequences without quality scores. Clones were read by immunoSEQ multiplex PCR, and TCRdb kept only the in-frame ones, dropping some. The DNA was the basis for D and trimming; V, J and clone size are from that table. The table shows about 2.3 million clones, with over 85% occurring only once.

Sample: naive CD4+ T cells from PBMCs. Described subset: CD45RA+ positively selected. The chain employs TRBV14 and TRBJ2-3, with 10 bases that match TRBD2. The TCR originated in a man aged 18 to 29 in good health. Some clones in this sample may be carry-over from other donors' samples. The CDR3 coding sequence is TGTGCCAGCAGCCAAGATCACCTAGCGGGAGTTGGCACAGATACGCAGTATTTT. Its protein is CASSQDHLAGVGTDTQYF.